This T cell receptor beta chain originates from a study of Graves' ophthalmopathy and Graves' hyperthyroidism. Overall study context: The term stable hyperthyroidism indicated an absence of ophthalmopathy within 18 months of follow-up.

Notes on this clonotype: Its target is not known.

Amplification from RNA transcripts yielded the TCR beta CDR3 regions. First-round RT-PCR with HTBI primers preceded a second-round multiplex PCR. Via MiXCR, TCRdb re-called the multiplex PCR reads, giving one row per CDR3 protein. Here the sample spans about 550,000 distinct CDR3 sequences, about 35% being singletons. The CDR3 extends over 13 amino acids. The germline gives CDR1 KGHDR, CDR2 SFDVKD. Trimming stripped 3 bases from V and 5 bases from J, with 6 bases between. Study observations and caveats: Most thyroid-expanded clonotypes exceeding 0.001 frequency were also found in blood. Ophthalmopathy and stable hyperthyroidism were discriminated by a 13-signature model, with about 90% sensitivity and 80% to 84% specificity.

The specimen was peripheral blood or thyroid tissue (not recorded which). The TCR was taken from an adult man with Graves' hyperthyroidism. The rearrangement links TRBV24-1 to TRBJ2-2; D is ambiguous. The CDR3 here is CATSDPGTGELFF. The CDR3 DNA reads TGTGCCACCAGTGATCCCGGGACCGGGGAGCTGTTTTTT.